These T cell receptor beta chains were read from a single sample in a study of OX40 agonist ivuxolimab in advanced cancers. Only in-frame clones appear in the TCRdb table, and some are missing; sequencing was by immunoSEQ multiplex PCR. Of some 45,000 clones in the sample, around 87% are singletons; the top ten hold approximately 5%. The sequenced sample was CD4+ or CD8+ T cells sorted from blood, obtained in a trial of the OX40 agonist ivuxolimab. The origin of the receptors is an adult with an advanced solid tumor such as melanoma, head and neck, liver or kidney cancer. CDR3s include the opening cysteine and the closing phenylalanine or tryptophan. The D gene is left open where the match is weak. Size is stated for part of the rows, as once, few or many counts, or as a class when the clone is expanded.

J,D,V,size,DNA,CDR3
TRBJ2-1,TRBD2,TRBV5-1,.,TGCGCCAGCAGTTTCAGCGGGAGAGGGTCCTACAATGAGCAGTTCTTC,CASSFSGRGSYNEQFF
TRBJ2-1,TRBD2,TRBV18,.,TGTGCCAGCTCACCACCGGTCGGGAGGGCATACAATGAGCAGTTCTTC,CASSPPVGRAYNEQFF
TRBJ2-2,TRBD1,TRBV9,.,TGTGCCAGCAGCGTAGGCGACAGGGTGGCCACCGGGGAGCTGTTTTTT,CASSVGDRVATGELFF
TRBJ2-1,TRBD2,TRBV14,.,TGTGCCAGCAGCCAACTAGCGGACCCATTGCAGTTCTTC,CASSQLADPLQFF
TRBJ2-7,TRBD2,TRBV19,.,TGTGCCAGTAGTATAGAACCTAGCGGGAGTTACGAGCAGTACTTC,CASSIEPSGSYEQYF
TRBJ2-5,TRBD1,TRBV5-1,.,TGCGCCAGCAGCGCGAGTCCAGGGGGAGAGACCCAGTACTTC,CASSASPGGETQYF
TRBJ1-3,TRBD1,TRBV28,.,TGTGCCAGCAGTTTTTTAGGGACAGGAGACGGAAACACCATATATTTT,CASSFLGTGDGNTIYF
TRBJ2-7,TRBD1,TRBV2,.,TGTGCCAGCAGGGGACAGGTGTATTACGAGCAGTACTTC,CASRGQVYYEQYF
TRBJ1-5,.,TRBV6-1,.,TGTGCCAGCAGTGGGACAGCTGAACAGCCCCAGCATTTT,CASSGTAEQPQHF
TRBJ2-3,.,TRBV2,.,TGTGCCAGCAGTGATGGTCCGGCCACAGATACGCAGTATTTT,CASSDGPATDTQYF
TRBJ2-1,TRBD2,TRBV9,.,TGTGCCAGCAGCGTAGCAGGCCGGGAGGTCTCCTACAATGAGCAGTTCTTC,CASSVAGREVSYNEQFF
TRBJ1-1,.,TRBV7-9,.,TGTGCCAGCAGCTTAGGTGGTACGGGCGGAAGAACTGAAGCTTTCTTT,CASSLGGTGGRTEAFF
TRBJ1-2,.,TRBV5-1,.,TGCGCCAGCAGCCCCCGGGACCCCCCCTATGGCTACACCTTC,CASSPRDPPYGYTF
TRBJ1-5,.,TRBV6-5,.,TGTGCCAGCAGTTACGGGTTGGGTCAGCCCCAGCATTTT,CASSYGLGQPQHF
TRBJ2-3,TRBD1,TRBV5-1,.,TGCGCCAGCAGCTCCCTTGGGACAGGGAAAGATACGCAGTATTTT,CASSSLGTGKDTQYF
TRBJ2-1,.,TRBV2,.,TGTGCCAGCAGTGTGGTCAATGAGCAGTTCTTC,CASSVVNEQFF
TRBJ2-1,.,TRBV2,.,TGTGCCAGCAGCGAGGGACCCTACAATGAGCAGTTCTTC,CASSEGPYNEQFF
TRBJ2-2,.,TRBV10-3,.,TGTGCCATCAGCCTGGACGGAAGAGACACCGGGGAGCTGTTTTTT,CAISLDGRDTGELFF
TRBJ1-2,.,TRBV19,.,TGTGCCAGTAGCCGAGGACGGAGCTATGGCTACACCTTC,CASSRGRSYGYTF
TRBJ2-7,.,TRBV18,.,TGTGCCAGCTCACACGGAGAGTACGAGCAGTACTTC,CASSHGEYEQYF
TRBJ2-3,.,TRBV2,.,TGTGCCAGCAGTGAAACCGATACGCAGTATTTT,CASSETDTQYF
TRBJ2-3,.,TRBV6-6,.,TGTGCCAGTTATAAAGGGGGGGACACAGATACGCAGTATTTT,CASYKGGDTDTQYF
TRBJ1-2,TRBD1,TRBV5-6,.,TGTGCCAGCAGCCTTGGACAGGCCCAGGGATTGGGCTACACCTTC,CASSLGQAQGLGYTF
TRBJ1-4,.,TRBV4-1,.,TGCGCCAGCAGCCAAACTGGACAGCCCAATGAAAAACTGTTTTTT,CASSQTGQPNEKLFF
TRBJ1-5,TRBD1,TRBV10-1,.,TGCGCCAGCAGTGAGCCCGAGACAGGGTTGGGTAGCAATCAGCCCCAGCATTTT,CASSEPETGLGSNQPQHF
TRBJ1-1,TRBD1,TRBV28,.,TGTGCCAGCAGAGAGGGACAGCTTGAAGCTTTCTTT,CASREGQLEAFF
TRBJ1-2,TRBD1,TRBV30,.,TGTGCCTGGAGGGGACAGGGGTTTCGGTATGGCTACACCTTC,CAWRGQGFRYGYTF
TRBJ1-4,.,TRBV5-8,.,TGTGCCAGCAGCCCAGGACCTTTCGGTGAAAAACTGTTTTTT,CASSPGPFGEKLFF
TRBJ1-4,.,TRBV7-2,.,TGTGCCAGCAGTCGGGACGGCAAGACTAATGAAAAACTGTTTTTT,CASSRDGKTNEKLFF
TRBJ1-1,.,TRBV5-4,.,TGTGCCAGCAGCTTGGAGGGACCCAACCTGAACACTGAAGCTTTCTTT,CASSLEGPNLNTEAFF
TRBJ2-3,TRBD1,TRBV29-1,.,TGCAGCGTTGGAGGGGGCGGAGATACGCAGTATTTT,CSVGGGGDTQYF
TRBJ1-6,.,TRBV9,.,TGTGCCAGCAGCGTAGAAGAAGGAGTGGCAGCTAATAATTCACCCCTCCACTTT,CASSVEEGVAANNSPLHF
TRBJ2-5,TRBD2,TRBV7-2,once,TGTGCCAGCAGCGTTACTAGCGGGGGGGCATGGGAGACCCAGTACTTC,CASSVTSGGAWETQYF
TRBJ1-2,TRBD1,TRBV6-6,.,TGTGCCAGCAGTTACCCAGACAGGGGATACTATGGCTACACCTTC,CASSYPDRGYYGYTF
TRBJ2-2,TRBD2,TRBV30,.,TGTGCCTGGAGTGTACTGTCTAGCGGGAACACCGGGGAGCTGTTTTTT,CAWSVLSSGNTGELFF
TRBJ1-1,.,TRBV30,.,TGTGCCTGGAGTGTAACGGGAGCGGACACTGAAGCTTTCTTT,CAWSVTGADTEAFF
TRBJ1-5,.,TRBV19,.,TGTGCAACCAGCGGTAGCAATCAGCCCCAGCATTTT,CATSGSNQPQHF
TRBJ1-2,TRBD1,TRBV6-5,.,TGTGCCAGCAGTTACTCCGGGACAGGGGCTGGCTACACCTTC,CASSYSGTGAGYTF
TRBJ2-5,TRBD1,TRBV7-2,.,TGTGCCAGCAGCCTGGGACAGGGTTTCCAAGAGACCCAGTACTTC,CASSLGQGFQETQYF
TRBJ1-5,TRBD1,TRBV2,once,TGTGCCAGCAGTACAGGGGACCCCGTGCCCCAGCATTTT,CASSTGDPVPQHF
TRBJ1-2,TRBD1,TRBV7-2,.,TGTGCCAGCAGCCCCAACGGACAGGGGGCGCGAGGCTACACCTTC,CASSPNGQGARGYTF
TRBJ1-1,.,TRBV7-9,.,TGTGCCAGCAGTCCACAGGGTGACACTGAAGCTTTCTTT,CASSPQGDTEAFF
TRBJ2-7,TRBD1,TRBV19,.,TGTGCCAGTAGTGTTCGACAGGGGGCTCTCTACGAGCAGTACTTC,CASSVRQGALYEQYF